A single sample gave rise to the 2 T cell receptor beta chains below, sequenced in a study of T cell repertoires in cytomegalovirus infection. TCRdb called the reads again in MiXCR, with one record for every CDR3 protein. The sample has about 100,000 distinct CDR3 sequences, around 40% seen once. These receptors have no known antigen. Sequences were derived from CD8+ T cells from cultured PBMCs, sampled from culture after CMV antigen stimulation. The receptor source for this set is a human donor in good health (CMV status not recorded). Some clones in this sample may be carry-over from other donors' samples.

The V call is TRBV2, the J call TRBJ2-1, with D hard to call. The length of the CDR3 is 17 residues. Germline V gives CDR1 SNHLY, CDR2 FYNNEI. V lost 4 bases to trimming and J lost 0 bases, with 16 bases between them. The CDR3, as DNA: TGTGCCAGCAGTGGTCTTCCAGCGACCAGCTCCTACAATGAGCAGTTCTTC. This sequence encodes CASSGLPATSSYNEQFF.

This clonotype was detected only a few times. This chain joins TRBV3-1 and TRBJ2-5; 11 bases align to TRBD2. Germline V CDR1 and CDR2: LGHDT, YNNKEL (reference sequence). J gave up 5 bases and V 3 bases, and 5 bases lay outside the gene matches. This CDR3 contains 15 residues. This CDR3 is CASSHIAGGWETQYF. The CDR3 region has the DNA TGTGCCAGCAGCCATATAGCGGGGGGGTGGGAGACCCAGTACTTC.